What follows are 9 T cell receptor beta chains derived from one specimen sequenced in a study of blood T cell repertoires in COVID-19. Generated by immunoSEQ multiplex PCR, the TCRdb table keeps only in-frame clones and is missing some. The sample contains 120,000 to 150,000 clones, around nine tenths of which appear only once. The sample comprised peripheral blood. The receptors here all came from a human donor in a cohort sampled during active COVID-19.

This chain joins TRBV4-1 and TRBJ2-5; a possible D gene is TRBD1 (6 bases). Between the trimmed V and J ends, which lost 0 bases and 2 bases, there was a span of 10 bases. The CDR3 runs 15 residues. Germline assignment: CDR1 MGHRA and CDR2 YSYEKL. CDR3 sequence (DNA): TGCGCCAGCAGCCAAGAGGGCAGGGGACAAGAGACCCAGTACTTC. Encoded protein: CASSQEGRGQETQYF.

This chain links TRBV18 with TRBJ2-7; D not certain. Germline CDR1 and CDR2: KGHSH and LQKENI. The CDR3 has 13 residues. V lost 2 bases and J lost 4, with 9 bases in between. CDR3 nucleotide sequence: TGTGCCAGCTCACCAGTGGCGGTTTACGAGCAGTACTTC. Translating it yields CASSPVAVYEQYF. The entire variable domain, with the rest obtained from reference TRBV18 and TRBJ2-7, is as follows: NAGVMQNPRHLVRRRGQEARLRCSPMKGHSHVYWYRQLPEEGLKFMVYLQKENIIDESGMPKERFSAEFPKEGPSILRIQQVVRGDSAAYFCASSPVAVYEQYFGPGTRLTVT.

This chain joins TRBV5-4 and TRBJ2-7; 7 bases map to TRBD2. After removal of 5 bases from V and 2 bases from J, the junction contained 7 bases not matched to a gene. In germline, CDR1 is SGHNT, CDR2 YYREEE (reference sequence). The CDR3 is 14 amino acids. As DNA, the CDR3 is TGTGCCAGCAGTCGGGAGGCCTCCGCCTACGAGCAGTACTTC. As protein: CASSREASAYEQYF.

The count of this clone is one. This chain uses TRBV29-1 with TRBJ1-3, with TRBD1 as a possible D gene (6 bases). V was shortened by 5 bases and J by 1 base, with 9 bases between the two germline ends. The CDR3 is 13 residues long. Germline V gives CDR1 SQVTM, CDR2 ANQGSEA. The CDR3 protein is CSVRTDSGNTIYF. Written as DNA, the CDR3 is TGCAGCGTTCGGACAGATTCTGGAAACACCATATATTTT.

The rearrangement uses TRBV5-1 and TRBJ2-7; 9 nucleotides align to TRBD1. The germline gives CDR1 SGHRS, CDR2 YFSETQ. CDR3 length equals 14 residues. V was clipped by 2 bases and J by 6 bases; unmatched bases: 6. The CDR3 here is CASSFGTGMSEQYF. Written as DNA, the CDR3 is TGCGCCAGCAGCTTTGGGACAGGGATGAGCGAGCAGTACTTC.

The chain carries TRBV9 and TRBJ2-2, with TRBD2 matching 7 bases. This CDR3 contains 15 residues. V gave up 4 bases and J gave up 1 base; unmatched junction bases: 4. Germline-derived CDR1 and CDR2 are SGDLS and YYNGEE. The CDR3 bases are TGTGCCAGCAGCAGGGCTAGCGGGAACACCGGGGAGCTGTTTTTT. Protein sequence: CASSRASGNTGELFF. Complete variable domain (other parts from reference TRBV9 and TRBJ2-2): DSGVTQTPKHLITATGQRVTLRCSPRSGDLSVYWYQQSLDQGLQFLIQYYNGEERAKGNILERFSAQQFPDLHSELNLSSLELGDSALYFCASSRASGNTGELFFGEGSRLTVL.

The genes are TRBV5-5 and TRBJ2-3; D is possibly TRBD1 (5 bases). Trimming left V 0 bases short and J 2 bases short, with 16 bases between. Germline CDR1 SGHKS, CDR2 YYEKEE (reference sequence). This CDR3 is built from 17 residues. The CDR3: CASSLDVGPVFTDTQYF. CDR3 coding DNA: TGTGCCAGCAGCTTGGATGTGGGGCCCGTGTTCACAGATACGCAGTATTTT.

The chain is built from TRBV6-5 and TRBJ2-7; tentative D call: TRBD2 (6 bases). Germline assignment: CDR1 MNHEY and CDR2 SVGAGI. Trimming left V 7 bases short and J 2 bases short, with 15 bases between. The CDR3 runs 14 residues. CDR3 in amino acids: CASTEGGLAYEQYF. The CDR3 region has the DNA TGTGCCAGCACCGAGGGAGGATTGGCCTACGAGCAGTACTTC.

This clone came up once. The same CDR3 also results from other DNA sequences found in this sample. This chain connects TRBV9 to TRBJ2-7; a weak D match, TRBD1 (6 bases). The CDR3 totals 14 residues. From germline, CDR1 is SGDLS and CDR2 YYNGEE. V lost 0 bases, J lost 4 bases, and 11 bases lay in between. The CDR3 DNA is TGTGCCAGCAGCGTAGGGCAGGGGCGGTACGAGCAGTACTTC. Translation gives CASSVGQGRYEQYF. Full variable domain (outside the CDR3, taken from reference TRBV9 and TRBJ2-7): DSGVTQTPKHLITATGQRVTLRCSPRSGDLSVYWYQQSLDQGLQFLIQYYNGEERAKGNILERFSAQQFPDLHSELNLSSLELGDSALYFCASSVGQGRYEQYFGPGTRLTVT.